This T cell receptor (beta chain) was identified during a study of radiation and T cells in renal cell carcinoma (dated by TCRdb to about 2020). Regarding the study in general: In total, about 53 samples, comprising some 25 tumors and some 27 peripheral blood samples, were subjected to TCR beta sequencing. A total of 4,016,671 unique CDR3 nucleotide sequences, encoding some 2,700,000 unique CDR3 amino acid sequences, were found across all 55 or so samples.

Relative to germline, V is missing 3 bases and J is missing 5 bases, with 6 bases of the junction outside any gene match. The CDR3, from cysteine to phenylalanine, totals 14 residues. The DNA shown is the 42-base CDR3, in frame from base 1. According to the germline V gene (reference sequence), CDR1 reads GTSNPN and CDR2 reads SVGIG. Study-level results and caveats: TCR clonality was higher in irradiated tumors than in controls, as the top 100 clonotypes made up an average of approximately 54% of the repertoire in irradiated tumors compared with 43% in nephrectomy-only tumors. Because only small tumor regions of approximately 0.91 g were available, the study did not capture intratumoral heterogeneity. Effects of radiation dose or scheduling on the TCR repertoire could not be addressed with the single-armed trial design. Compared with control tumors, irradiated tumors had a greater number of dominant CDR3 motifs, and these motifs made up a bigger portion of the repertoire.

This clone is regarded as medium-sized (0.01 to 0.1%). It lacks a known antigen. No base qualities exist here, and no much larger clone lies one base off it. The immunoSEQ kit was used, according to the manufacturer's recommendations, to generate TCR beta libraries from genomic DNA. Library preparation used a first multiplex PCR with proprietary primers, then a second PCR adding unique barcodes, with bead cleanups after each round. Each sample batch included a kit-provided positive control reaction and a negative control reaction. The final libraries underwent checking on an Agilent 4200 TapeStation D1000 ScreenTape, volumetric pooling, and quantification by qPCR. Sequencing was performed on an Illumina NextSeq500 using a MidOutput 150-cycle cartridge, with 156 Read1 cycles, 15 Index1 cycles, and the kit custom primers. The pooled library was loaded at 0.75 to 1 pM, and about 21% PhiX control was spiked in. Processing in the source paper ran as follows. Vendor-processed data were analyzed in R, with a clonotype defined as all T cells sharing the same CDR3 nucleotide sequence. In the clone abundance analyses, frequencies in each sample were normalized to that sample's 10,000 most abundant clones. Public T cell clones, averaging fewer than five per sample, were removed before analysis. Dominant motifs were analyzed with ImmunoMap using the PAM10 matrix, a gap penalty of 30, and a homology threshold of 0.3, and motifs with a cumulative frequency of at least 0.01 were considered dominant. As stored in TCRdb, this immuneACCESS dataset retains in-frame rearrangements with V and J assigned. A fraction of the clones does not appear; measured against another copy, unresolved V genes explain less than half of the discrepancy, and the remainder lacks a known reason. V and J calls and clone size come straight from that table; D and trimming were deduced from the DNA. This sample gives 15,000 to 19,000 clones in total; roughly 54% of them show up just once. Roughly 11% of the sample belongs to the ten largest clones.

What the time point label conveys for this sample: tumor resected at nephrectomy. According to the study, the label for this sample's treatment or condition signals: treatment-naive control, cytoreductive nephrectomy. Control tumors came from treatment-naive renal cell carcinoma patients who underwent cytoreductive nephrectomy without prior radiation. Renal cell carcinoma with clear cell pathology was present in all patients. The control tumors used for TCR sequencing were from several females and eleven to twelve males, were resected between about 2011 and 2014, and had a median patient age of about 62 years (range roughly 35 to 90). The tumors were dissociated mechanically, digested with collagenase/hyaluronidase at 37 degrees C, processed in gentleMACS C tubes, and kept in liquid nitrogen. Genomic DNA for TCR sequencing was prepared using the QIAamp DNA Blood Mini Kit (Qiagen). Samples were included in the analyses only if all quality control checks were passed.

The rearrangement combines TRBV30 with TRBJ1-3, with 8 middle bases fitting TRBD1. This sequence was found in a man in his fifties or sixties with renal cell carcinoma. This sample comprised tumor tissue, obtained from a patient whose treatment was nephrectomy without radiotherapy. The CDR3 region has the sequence CAWSSGQGRNTIYF. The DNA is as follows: TGTGCCTGGAGCTCCGGACAGGGACGAAACACCATATATTTT.